This TCR beta chain comes out of a study of cytomegalovirus exposure and HLA in healthy donors (TCRdb year 2017). A note on the overall study: An earlier analysis of several hundred of the donors reported about 290 Gb of sequence data and about 100 million unique TCR beta sequences from roughly 180 million T cells. Roughly 300 gigabases of sequencing data and approximately 92 million unique TCR sequences made up an early release that covered some 640 HLA-typed donors. Among the approximately 400 genotyped donors, more than 70% belonged to the genetic ancestry cluster associated with self-reported Caucasian donors. The study aimed to test whether signatures of past pathogen exposure could be identified by cataloging public T cell receptors. The study profiled the T cell repertoires of 500 to 800 subjects by immunosequencing and related them to cytomegalovirus serostatus. Along with the roughly 670-subject first cohort, a separate validation cohort of approximately 110 different subjects was used. To predict cytomegalovirus infection status, the study combined high-throughput TCR immunosequencing, statistical association of individual TCRs with disease status, and machine learning. A later analysis re-examined previously published TCR beta repertoires from around 670 donors and added high-resolution HLA genotyping to investigate patterns of TCR occurrence. Rather than using new phenotypic data, the later analysis identified candidate immune exposures from TCR beta sequences and from how often those sequences occurred across donors. To decide whether each TCR beta V gene segment behaved as functional or pseudogenic, an earlier analysis of fewer than 750 of the donors relied on high-throughput TCR beta sequencing. Donor age, sex, ethnicity and CMV serostatus were compiled alongside the repertoire data. Genome-wide SNP genotypes for about 65% of the 666 donors were used in a later genetic analysis, which treated that subset as a discovery cohort. All discovery cohort repertoires had been generated using a single sequencing platform. HLA typing included class I and class II loci at four-digit resolution. The number of typed donors differed by locus: roughly 629-640 for A, B, C, DRB1 and DQB1; some 540 for DQA1; some 610 for DPA1; and some 450 for DPB1. Several DR-DQ haplotypes were handled as single units for association and clustering because linkage in the cohort was strong. Among about 400 genotyped donors of the cohort, an average of approximately 240,000 unique TCR beta nucleotide sequences was sequenced per donor, of which 15% to 20% were non-productive. Study-wide findings and limitations: An association between a missense DCLRE1C variant and V-gene and J-gene trimming of TCR beta chains was found in a later genetic analysis and replicated in an independent cohort. Strong co-occurrence of HLA alleles, especially DR and DQ, made assigning TCR associations to individual alleles difficult. Compared with equally common non-associated chains, HLA-associated TCR beta chains in a later analysis were more clonally expanded and had lower generation probabilities. In a later genetic analysis, fewer N-insertions in productive TCRs were reported among donors in an Asian-associated ancestry cluster than the approximately 710-donor mean. An earlier analysis of around 540 of the donors showed that most TCR beta V segments appeared in productive rearrangements either about 87% or about 30% of the time, which broadly matched IMGT annotations. Correlated functional status among segregating V segments might reflect linkage disequilibrium, but an unknown experimental factor could not be ruled out. Immune exposure information for the cohort was limited to CMV serostatus. Because counts were too low, approximately 18 rarely observed V segments, including chromosome 9 orphons, were excluded from the earlier analysis of 587 of the donors. Across donors, most TCR sequences were observed very rarely, whereas some public TCRs were present in many individuals. The presence/absence analyses assumed that sequencing depth was roughly uniform across donors, and that assumption may not be true. It was suggested by the authors that the approach could potentially be generalized to other disease states and immunological phenotypes. In a later analysis, several top co-occurrence clusters were reported to appear linked to parvovirus B19, influenza, CMV and Epstein-Barr virus. A few of the identified cytomegalovirus-associated TCR beta chains were confirmed in vitro to be specific for cytomegalovirus antigens. A later analysis found that most CMV-associated TCR beta chains appeared HLA-restricted, with HLA associations seemingly driven largely by CMV exposure. A group of highly shared sequence variants was considered likely to be a technical artifact of the sequencing pipeline. A total of fewer than 200 TCR beta chains were listed by the study as associated with cytomegalovirus. The classifier was reported to diagnose cytomegalovirus status with high specificity and sensitivity in both the original cohort and the validation cohort. Specific HLA alleles were associated with over 15,000 TCR beta sequences at a false discovery rate of 0.05 in a later analysis. A further reported finding was that TCR beta sequences accurately predicted the HLA-A and HLA-B alleles for most subjects in the first cohort. In a later analysis, TCR association rates were found to vary across HLA loci, with the most associated TCRs seen for DRB1 alleles and the fewest for HLA-C alleles. HLA typing was unavailable for some donors at each locus, so association tests used only the typed subset. In this cohort, only TCR beta chains were sequenced, and detectable features were limited by the absence of alpha or paired-chain data.

As concerns this clone: Its antigen is still unknown. Base qualities are missing; no much larger clone stands one base away.

In total, 630 or so healthy bone marrow donors made up the cohort. All cohort members were sampled while nominally healthy, although unrecorded immune exposures were likely present. The donor was CMV seronegative and was included in the group of a few hundred seronegative cohort members. A peripheral blood sample was collected from each donor, and TCR beta sequencing was performed on peripheral blood mononuclear cells. The Qiagen DNeasy Blood Extraction Kit was used to extract genomic DNA from the blood cell samples. Libraries were constructed by the immunoSEQ multiplex PCR assay. A mixture of 60 forward primers for TCR Vbeta segments and 13 reverse primers for TCR Jbeta segments was used in the multiplex PCR. The CDR3 region of rearranged TCR beta genes was amplified from genomic DNA with a multiplex PCR assay. Amplified TCR beta libraries were sequenced as 87-base-pair reads on the Illumina HiSeq System. Processing in the source paper ran as follows. A later analysis tallied approximately 87 million unique TCR beta chains across the 666 repertoires, and approximately 12 million of those chains were shared by two or more donors. To remove PCR and sequencing errors, raw reads were error-corrected and collapsed into unique sequences using a nearest-neighbor algorithm that merged closely related sequences. To assign V, D and J gene segments, CDR3 sequences were aligned to IMGT reference sequences. For a sequence to be retained, a match of at least six nucleotides was required to both a V gene segment and a J gene segment. A rearrangement counted as productive if the CDR3 had no stop codons and remained in frame with V and J, and every other rearrangement counted as non-productive. Following IMGT convention, CDR3 was defined as the stretch from the second conserved V-encoded cysteine up to the conserved J-encoded phenylalanine. In an earlier analysis of around 540 of the donors, sequences lacking an unambiguous match to a single V gene segment were excluded. In an earlier analysis of 587 of the donors, V segments were called functional above 56.7% productive rearrangements and were called segregating when the between-donor standard deviation exceeded 5%. A statistical classification framework was developed to diagnose cytomegalovirus status using the catalog of TCR beta chain sequences. In a later analysis, V and J genes were assigned by comparing TCR nucleotide sequences against IMGT/GENE-DB human TR gene sequences. The TCRdist pipeline was used in a later analysis to assign CDR3 sequences and most-parsimonious VDJ recombination scenarios. In a later analysis, each TCR beta chain was defined by its CDR3 amino acid sequence together with its V-gene family, and reads without a unique V-gene family were excluded. A later analysis removed nearly 600 highly shared, low-generation-probability nucleotide sequences to deal with suspected cross-contamination and a sequencing artifact. A later analysis calculated a clonal expansion index for each public chain from normalized within-repertoire ranks of inferred template counts. In a later analysis, generation probabilities were computed using a VDJ recombination model fitted to out-of-frame rearrangements, and the results were checked against IGoR. A later analysis scored TCR-TCR, TCR-HLA and TCR-CMV co-occurrence with hypergeometric tests, applying a repertoire-size bias correction to TCR pairs. In a later analysis, false discovery rates were estimated by permuting HLA or CMV assignments 20 times. In a later analysis, co-occurring TCRs were grouped using DBSCAN, with TCRdist sequence similarity added in when clustering inside HLA-allele-positive subsets. Co-occurrence clustering excluded repertoires with fewer than 30,000 or more than 120,000 public chains, plus five with anomalous nucleotide sharing. As stored in TCRdb, this immuneACCESS dataset retains in-frame rearrangements with V and J assigned. A fraction of the clones does not appear; measured against another copy, unresolved V genes explain less than half of the discrepancy, and the remainder lacks a known reason. The V and J calls and the clone size are those of that table, but D and trimming were determined from the DNA. In this sample the table shows some 95,000 clones, under 75% of which occur a single time. About 1.2% of the sample rests with the top ten.

Specimen: PBMCs. This sequence originates from a female donor in good health and CMV-seronegative.

In nucleotides, the sequence is TGTGCCAGCTCACCTGGGGCAGCAACTAATGAAAAACTGTTTTTT. It is translated as CASSPGAATNEKLFF. The chain is encoded by TRBV18 joined to TRBJ1-4; matching of 5 bases hints at TRBD1 as the D gene. The junction carries 8 bases between V and J, which are trimmed by 3 bases and 0 bases respectively. The CDR3 spans 15 residues, from the cysteine through the phenylalanine. This entry keeps only the CDR3 DNA: 45 bases, framed from base 1. In the germline V gene, CDR1 corresponds to KGHSH and CDR2 to LQKENI.